Presented here are 13 T cell receptor beta chains from one specimen sequenced in a study of beta chain features in type 1 diabetes. General study points: Type 1 diabetes patients had TCRB CDR3s that were shorter (moderately but significantly so) in all four CD4+ subsets.

These receptors are not linked to any known antigen. The study reverse transcribed the entire isolated RNA, so it sequenced expressed TCRB transcripts. This table comes from immunoSEQ multiplex PCR, and its TCRdb copy is limited to in-frame clones, with some not included. The sample lists about 710,000 clones, more than 13% occurring once. Sequenced input: naive CD4+ T cells from blood. All receptors derive from a man aged 18-30 years with type 1 diabetes.

V and J are TRBV27 and TRBJ1-1; 8 positions match TRBD1. Looked up from germline, CDR1 is MNHEY and CDR2 is SMNVEV (reference sequence). Trimming removed 6 bases from V and 4 bases from J; junction bases left unmatched: 7. The CDR3 covers 14 residues. DNA of the CDR3: TGTGCCAGCAGGCTTAGGGACAGGCGCACTGAAGCTTTCTTT. It yields the protein CASRLRDRRTEAFF.

In its sample, this clone was seen a few times. Other DNA variants within this sample encode the same CDR3. The chain has TRBV20-1 and TRBJ2-1; D not certain. Trimming took off 6 bases at V and 3 bases at J, with 3 bases between the two ends. CDR1 is DFQATT and CDR2 is SNEGSKA in the germline V gene (reference sequence). The length of the CDR3 is 10 residues. The CDR3 reads CSAHYNEQFF. The CDR3 region has the DNA TGCAGTGCCCACTACAATGAGCAGTTCTTC.

This clone was found a few times. This chain joins TRBV9 and TRBJ2-1; tentatively, D is TRBD1 (5 bases). Germline assignment: CDR1 SGDLS and CDR2 YYNGEE. The CDR3 extends over 11 amino acids. V dropped 2 bases and J dropped 11 bases, with 8 bases sitting between them. The DNA of the CDR3 is TGTGCCAGCAGCGTGGACAAGCAGCAGTTCTTC. Translation: CASSVDKQQFF.

This clone was counted a few times. The chain joins TRBV6-5 to TRBJ1-4, with D maybe TRBD1 (5 bases). CDR3 length: 16 amino acids. The germline V gene encodes CDR1 MNHEY and CDR2 SVGAGI. Trimming removed 0 bases from V and 7 bases from J, with 15 bases in between. CDR3 loop: CASSYSLVQGIEKLFF. CDR3 nucleotide sequence: TGTGCCAGCAGTTACTCTCTTGTGCAGGGAATTGAAAAACTGTTTTTT.

This clone was picked up a small number of times. The chain has TRBV7-9 and TRBJ2-5; weak D call: TRBD1 (6 bases). The germline V gene encodes CDR1 SEHNR and CDR2 FQNEAQ (reference sequence). The CDR3 has 16 amino acids. V shed 5 bases and J shed 0 bases, with 16 bases lying between them. The CDR3 spells CASSPKQQGHQETQYF. The CDR3 DNA reads TGTGCCAGCAGCCCGAAGCAGCAGGGGCACCAAGAGACCCAGTACTTC. The variable domain in full, with the rest retrieved from reference TRBV7-9 and TRBJ2-5, is DTGVSQNPRHKITKRGQNVTFRCDPISEHNRLYWYRQTLGQGPEFLTYFQNEAQLEKSRLLSDRFSAERPKGSFSTLEIQRTEQGDSAMYLCASSPKQQGHQETQYFGPGTRLLVL.

This clone was seen more than once but under ten times. CDR3 loop: CASSVTVNTEAFF. The CDR3 coding sequence is TGTGCCAGCAGTGTAACGGTGAACACTGAAGCTTTCTTT. V and J are TRBV6-1 and TRBJ1-1, with unresolved D. This CDR3 comprises 13 residues. Germline V gives CDR1 MNHNS, CDR2 SASEGT. The V gene lost 4 bases and the J gene lost 0 bases, with 6 bases spanning the gap.

This clone showed up just a few times. The chain joins TRBV30 to TRBJ2-5, with TRBD2 as a possible D gene (5 bases). Germline V CDR1 and CDR2: GTSNPN, SVGIG (reference sequence). The CDR3 length is 15 residues. V gave up 2 bases and J gave up 2 bases, with 15 bases separating them. The CDR3 nucleotides are TGTGCCTGGAGTCAAGGAGGACTGGGACAAGAGACCCAGTACTTC. It encodes CAWSQGGLGQETQYF.

V usage is TRBV7-6 and J usage is TRBJ1-1; D remains ambiguous. The CDR3 runs to 13 residues. Germline values: CDR1 SGHVS, CDR2 FNYEAQ. The ends were cut back, 5 bases at V and 2 bases at J, with 9 bases in the middle. The CDR3 here is CASSPLRNTEAFF. The CDR3 region has the DNA TGTGCCAGCAGCCCCCTACGAAACACTGAAGCTTTCTTT.

The V gene is TRBV28, the J gene TRBJ1-2; D is undetermined. The ends were cut back, 8 bases at V and 0 bases at J, with 13 bases in the middle. Germline V gives CDR1 MDHEN, CDR2 SYDVKM. The CDR3 sequence is 14 residues long. The DNA of the CDR3 is TGTGCCAGCGTTCCGGCAGGTTCTAACTATGGCTACACCTTC. Its translation is CASVPAGSNYGYTF.

This clone was counted only a few times. This chain uses TRBV5-1 with TRBJ2-1, with D possibly being TRBD2 (6 bases). The CDR3 contains 15 residues. The V end lost 6 bases, the J end lost 9 bases, and 22 bases lay between the germline ends. Looked up from germline, CDR1 is SGHRS and CDR2 is YFSETQ. In nucleotides, the CDR3 is TGCGCCAGCAACCCTTCCGGTCGGGGAGGTGGTGAGCAGTTCTTC. This sequence encodes CASNPSGRGGGEQFF.

This clone turned up a few times. The chain carries TRBV28 and TRBJ1-2; no clear D. CDR1 is MDHEN, CDR2 SYDVKM, per germline. The CDR3 contains 12 residues. V was clipped by 4 bases and J by 6 bases, with 9 bases between them. The CDR3 DNA reads TGTGCCAGCAGTTACGGACGGAATGGCTACACCTTC. Protein product: CASSYGRNGYTF.

This clone was detected a few times. J is TRBJ2-7 and V is TRBV28, with D perhaps TRBD1 (5 bases). CDR3 length: 13 amino acids. Germline loops: CDR1 MDHEN, CDR2 SYDVKM. Trimming took 5 bases from V and 0 from J, leaving 8 bases between them. This CDR3 reads CASSGAISYEQYF. CDR3 DNA: TGTGCCAGCAGTGGGGCGATCTCCTACGAGCAGTACTTC.

On this clone: The same CDR3 also results from other DNA sequences found in this sample. The CDR3 region is CASSPQGANEKLFF. As DNA, the CDR3 is TGTGCCAGCAGCCCACAGGGTGCTAATGAAAAACTGTTTTTT. The chain employs TRBV7-9 and TRBJ1-4, with TRBD1 as a possible D gene (6 bases). This CDR3 is built from 14 residues. Trimming cost V 5 bases and J 3 bases, with 10 bases left between them. Germline-derived CDR1 and CDR2 are SEHNR and FQNEAQ (reference sequence).